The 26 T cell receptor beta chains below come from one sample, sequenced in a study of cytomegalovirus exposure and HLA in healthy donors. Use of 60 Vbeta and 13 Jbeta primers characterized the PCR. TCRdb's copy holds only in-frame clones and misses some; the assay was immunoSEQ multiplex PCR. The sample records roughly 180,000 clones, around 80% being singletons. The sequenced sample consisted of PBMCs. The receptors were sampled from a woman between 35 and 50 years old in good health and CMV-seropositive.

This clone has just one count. The CDR3 reads CASTSPLAGVSYNEQFF. The CDR3 DNA is TGTGCCAGCACCAGCCCTTTAGCGGGAGTCTCCTACAATGAGCAGTTCTTC. This rearrangement joins TRBV27 to TRBJ2-1; 9 bases are shared with TRBD2. J lost 0 bases, V lost 7 bases, and 10 bases had no gene match. The CDR3 covers 17 residues. Per germline, CDR1 MNHEY and CDR2 SMNVEV (reference sequence).

CDR3 DNA sequence: TGTGCCAGTAGTCTAGGACTAGCGGGAACCTCCGGACCCTACGAGCAGTACTTC. Translated: CASSLGLAGTSGPYEQYF. This chain connects TRBV19 to TRBJ2-7; 12 nucleotides line up with TRBD2. Germline assignment: CDR1 LNHDA and CDR2 SQIVND (reference sequence). The CDR3 runs 18 residues. The junction had 13 bases not matched to a gene; V was cut back by 5 bases and J by 2 bases.

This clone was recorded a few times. CDR3 residues: CAGAVFSTDTQYF. The DNA for the CDR3 is TGTGCCGGAGCCGTTTTTAGCACAGATACGCAGTATTTT. The chain couples TRBV6-1 to TRBJ2-3; D remains ambiguous. This CDR3 is 13 amino acids long. Per the germline V gene, CDR1 is MNHNS and CDR2 is SASEGT. Between the trimmed V and J ends, which lost 11 bases and 0 bases, there was a span of 12 bases.

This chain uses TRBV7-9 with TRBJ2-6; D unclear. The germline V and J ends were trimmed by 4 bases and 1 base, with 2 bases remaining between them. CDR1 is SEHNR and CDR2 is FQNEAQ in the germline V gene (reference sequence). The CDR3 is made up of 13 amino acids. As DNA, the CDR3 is TGTGCCAGCAGCTCATCTGGGGCCAACGTCCTGACTTTC. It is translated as CASSSSGANVLTF.

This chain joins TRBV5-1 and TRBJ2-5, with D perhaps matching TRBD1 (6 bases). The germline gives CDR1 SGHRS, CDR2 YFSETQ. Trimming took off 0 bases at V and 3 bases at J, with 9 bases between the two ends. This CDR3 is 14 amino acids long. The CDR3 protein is CASSLARTEETQYF. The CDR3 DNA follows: TGCGCCAGCAGCTTGGCCCGGACAGAAGAGACCCAGTACTTC.

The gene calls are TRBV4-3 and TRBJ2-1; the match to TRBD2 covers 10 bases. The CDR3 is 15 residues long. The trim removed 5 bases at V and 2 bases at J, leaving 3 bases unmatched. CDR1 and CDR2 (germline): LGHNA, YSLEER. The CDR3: CASSGSGRTYNEQFF. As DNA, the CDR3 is TGCGCCAGCAGCGGTAGCGGGAGGACCTACAATGAGCAGTTCTTC.

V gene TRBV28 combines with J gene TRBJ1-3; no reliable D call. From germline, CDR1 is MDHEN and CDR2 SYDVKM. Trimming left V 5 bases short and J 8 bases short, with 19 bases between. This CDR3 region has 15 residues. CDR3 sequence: CASSGSQSWGDTIYF. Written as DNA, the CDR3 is TGTGCCAGCAGTGGGTCACAGTCCTGGGGAGACACCATATATTTT.

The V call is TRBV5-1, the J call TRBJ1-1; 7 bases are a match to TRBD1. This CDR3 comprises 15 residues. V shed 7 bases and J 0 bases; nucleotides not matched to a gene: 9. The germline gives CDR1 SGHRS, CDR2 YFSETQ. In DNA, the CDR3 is TGCGCCAGCCGATCGACAGGGCTTATGAACACTGAAGCTTTCTTT. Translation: CASRSTGLMNTEAFF.

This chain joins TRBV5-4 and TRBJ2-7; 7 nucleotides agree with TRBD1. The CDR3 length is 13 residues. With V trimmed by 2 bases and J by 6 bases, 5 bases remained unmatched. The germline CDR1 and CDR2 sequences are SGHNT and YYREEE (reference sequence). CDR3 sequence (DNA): TGTGCCAGCAGCTTAGTACAGGGGAGCGAGCAGTACTTC. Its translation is CASSLVQGSEQYF.

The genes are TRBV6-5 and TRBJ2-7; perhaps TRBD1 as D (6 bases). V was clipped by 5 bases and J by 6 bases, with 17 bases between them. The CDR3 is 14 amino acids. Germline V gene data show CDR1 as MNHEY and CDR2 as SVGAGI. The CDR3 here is CASSELGHLSEQYF. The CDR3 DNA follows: TGTGCCAGCAGTGAACTGGGACACCTTAGCGAGCAGTACTTC.

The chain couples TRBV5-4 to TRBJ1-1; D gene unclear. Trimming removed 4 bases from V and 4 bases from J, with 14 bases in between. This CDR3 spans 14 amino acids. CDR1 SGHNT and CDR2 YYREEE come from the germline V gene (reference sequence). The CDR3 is CASSPLGAPTEAFF. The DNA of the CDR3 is TGTGCCAGCAGCCCCCTTGGAGCCCCCACTGAAGCTTTCTTT. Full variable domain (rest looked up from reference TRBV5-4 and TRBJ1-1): ETGVTQSPTHLIKTRGQQVTLRCSSQSGHNTVSWYQQALGQGPQFIFQYYREEENGRGNFPPRFSGLQFPNYSSELNVNALELDDSALYLCASSPLGAPTEAFFGQGTRLTVV.

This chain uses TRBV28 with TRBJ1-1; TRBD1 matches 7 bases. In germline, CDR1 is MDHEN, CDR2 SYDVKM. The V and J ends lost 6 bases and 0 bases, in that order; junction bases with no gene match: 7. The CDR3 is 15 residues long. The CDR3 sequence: CASSLRGHLNTEAFF. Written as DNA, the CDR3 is TGTGCCAGCAGCCTAAGGGGGCACTTGAACACTGAAGCTTTCTTT.

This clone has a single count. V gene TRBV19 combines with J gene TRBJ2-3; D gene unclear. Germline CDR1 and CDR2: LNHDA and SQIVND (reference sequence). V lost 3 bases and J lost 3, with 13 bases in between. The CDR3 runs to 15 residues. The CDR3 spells CASSMAVISTDTQYF. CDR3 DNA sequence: TGTGCCAGTAGTATGGCCGTGATTTCTACAGATACGCAGTATTTT. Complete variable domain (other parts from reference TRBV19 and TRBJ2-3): DGGITQSPKYLFRKEGQNVTLSCEQNLNHDAMYWYRQDPGQGLRLIYYSQIVNDFQKGDIAEGYSVSREKKESFPLTVTSAQKNPTAFYLCASSMAVISTDTQYFGPGTRLTVL.

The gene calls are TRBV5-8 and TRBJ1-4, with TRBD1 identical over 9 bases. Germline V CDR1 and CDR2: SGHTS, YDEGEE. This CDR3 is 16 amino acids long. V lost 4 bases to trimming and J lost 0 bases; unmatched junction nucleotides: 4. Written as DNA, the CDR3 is TGTGCCAGCAGCCCGGACAGGGGCGCAACTAATGAAAAACTGTTTTTT. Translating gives CASSPDRGATNEKLFF.

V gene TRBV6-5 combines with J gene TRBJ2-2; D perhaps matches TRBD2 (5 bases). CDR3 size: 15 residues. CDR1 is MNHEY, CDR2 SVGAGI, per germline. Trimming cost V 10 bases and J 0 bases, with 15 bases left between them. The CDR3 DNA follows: TGTGCCACCACCTTTCGAGGGACGAACACCGGGGAGCTGTTTTTT. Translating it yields CATTFRGTNTGELFF.

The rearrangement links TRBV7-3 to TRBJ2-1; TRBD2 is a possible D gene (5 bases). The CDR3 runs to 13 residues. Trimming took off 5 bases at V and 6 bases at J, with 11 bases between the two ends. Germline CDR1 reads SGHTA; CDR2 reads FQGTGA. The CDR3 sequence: CASSVLATNEQFF. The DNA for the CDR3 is TGTGCCAGCAGCGTGCTAGCAACCAATGAGCAGTTCTTC.

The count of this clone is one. This CDR3 is CASSLYQGTYEQYF. The CDR3 DNA follows: TGTGCCAGCAGTTTATATCAGGGTACCTACGAGCAGTACTTC. The rearrangement joins TRBV28 to TRBJ2-7, with D perhaps TRBD1 (5 bases). The CDR3 runs 14 residues. The germline V and J ends were trimmed by 1 base and 2 bases, with 9 bases remaining between them. Germline V gives CDR1 MDHEN, CDR2 SYDVKM.

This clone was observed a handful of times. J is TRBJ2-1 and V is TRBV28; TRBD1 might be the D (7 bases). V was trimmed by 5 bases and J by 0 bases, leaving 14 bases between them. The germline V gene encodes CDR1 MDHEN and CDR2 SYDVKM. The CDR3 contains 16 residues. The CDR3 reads CASSGGTANSYNEQFF. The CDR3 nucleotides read TGTGCCAGCAGTGGAGGGACAGCGAACTCCTACAATGAGCAGTTCTTC.

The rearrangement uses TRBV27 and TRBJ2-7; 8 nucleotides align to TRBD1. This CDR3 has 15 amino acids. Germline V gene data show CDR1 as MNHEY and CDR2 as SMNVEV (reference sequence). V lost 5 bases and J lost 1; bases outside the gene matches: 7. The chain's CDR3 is CASSQTGVLSYEQYF. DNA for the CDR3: TGTGCCAGCAGTCAGACAGGGGTATTGTCCTACGAGCAGTACTTC.

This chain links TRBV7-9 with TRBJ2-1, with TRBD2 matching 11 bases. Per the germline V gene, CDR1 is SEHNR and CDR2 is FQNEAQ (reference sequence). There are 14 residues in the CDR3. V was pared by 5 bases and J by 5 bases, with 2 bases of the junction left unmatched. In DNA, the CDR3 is TGTGCCAGCAGCCCTAGCGGGGGGCACAATGAGCAGTTCTTC. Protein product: CASSPSGGHNEQFF.

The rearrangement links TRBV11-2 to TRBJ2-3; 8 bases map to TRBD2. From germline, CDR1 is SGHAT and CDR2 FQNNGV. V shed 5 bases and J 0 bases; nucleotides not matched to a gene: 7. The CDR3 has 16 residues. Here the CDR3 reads CASSRTSGLSTDTQYF. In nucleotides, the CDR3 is TGTGCCAGCAGCAGAACTAGCGGTCTTAGCACAGATACGCAGTATTTT. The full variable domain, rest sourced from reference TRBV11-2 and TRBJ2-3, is EAGVAQSPRYKIIEKRQSVAFWCNPISGHATLYWYQQILGQGPKLLIQFQNNGVVDDSQLPKDRFSAERLKGVDSTLKIQPAKLEDSAVYLCASSRTSGLSTDTQYFGPGTRLTVL.

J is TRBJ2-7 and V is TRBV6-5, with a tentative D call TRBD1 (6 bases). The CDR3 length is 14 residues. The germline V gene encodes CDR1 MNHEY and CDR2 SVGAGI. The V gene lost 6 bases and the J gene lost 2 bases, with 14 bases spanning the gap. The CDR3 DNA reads TGTGCCAGCAGCGAGGGGGATACTCCCTACGAGCAGTACTTC. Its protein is CASSEGDTPYEQYF.

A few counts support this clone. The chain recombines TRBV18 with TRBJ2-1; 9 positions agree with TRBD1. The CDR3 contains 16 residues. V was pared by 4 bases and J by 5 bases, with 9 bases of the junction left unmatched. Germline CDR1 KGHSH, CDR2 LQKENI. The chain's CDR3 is CASSQLKTGGNNEQFF. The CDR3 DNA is TGTGCCAGCTCACAACTTAAGACAGGGGGGAACAATGAGCAGTTCTTC.

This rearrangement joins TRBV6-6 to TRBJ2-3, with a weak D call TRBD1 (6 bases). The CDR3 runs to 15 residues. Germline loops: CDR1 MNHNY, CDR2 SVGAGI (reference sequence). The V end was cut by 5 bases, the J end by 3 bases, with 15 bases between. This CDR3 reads CASSPQGQGTDTQYF. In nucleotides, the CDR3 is TGTGCCAGCAGTCCACAGGGTCAGGGGACAGATACGCAGTATTTT.

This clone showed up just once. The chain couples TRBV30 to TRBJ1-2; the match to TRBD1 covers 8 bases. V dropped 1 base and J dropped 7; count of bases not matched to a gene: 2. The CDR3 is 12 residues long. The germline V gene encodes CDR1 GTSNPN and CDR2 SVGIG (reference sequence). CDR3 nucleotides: TGTGCCTGGAGTGCTGGACAGGGTGGCTACACCTTC. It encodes CAWSAGQGGYTF.

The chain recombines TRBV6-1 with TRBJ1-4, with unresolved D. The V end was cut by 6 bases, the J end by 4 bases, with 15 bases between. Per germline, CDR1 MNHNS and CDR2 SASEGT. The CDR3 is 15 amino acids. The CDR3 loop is CASRSQNLLNEKLFF. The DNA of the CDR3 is TGTGCCAGCAGATCACAGAACCTGCTTAATGAAAAACTGTTTTTT.